One sample yielded the 24 T cell receptor beta chains listed below, sequenced in a study of blood T cell repertoires in COVID-19. Measured with immunoSEQ multiplex PCR; TCRdb has only the in-frame clones, and not every one. The sample holds about 310,000 clones, around 84% seen once. Source material: peripheral blood. The receptors were gathered from a man between 65 and 85 years old with acute or convalescent COVID-19.

The chain couples TRBV2 to TRBJ1-2; D remains unclear. CDR1 and CDR2 from the germline V gene are SNHLY and FYNNEI. Trimming pared 3 bases from V and 8 bases from J, leaving 19 bases between. CDR3 length: 15 residues. This chain's CDR3 is CASSELRGGLEGYTF. CDR3 coding DNA: TGTGCCAGCAGTGAGCTCCGGGGAGGGCTCGAAGGCTACACCTTC.

This clone is a singleton in its sample. V and J are TRBV30 and TRBJ1-1; no clear D gene. CDR3 length: 12 amino acids. Looked up from germline, CDR1 is GTSNPN and CDR2 is SVGIG (reference sequence). V was pared by 6 bases and J by 2 bases, with 10 bases between. In DNA, the CDR3 is TGTGCCTGCTGGCCCGCAAACACTGAAGCTTTCTTT. It encodes CACWPANTEAFF. The whole variable domain, remainder taken from reference TRBV30 and TRBJ1-1, is SQTIHQWPATLVQPVGSPLSLECTVEGTSNPNLYWYRQAAGRGLQLLFYSVGIGQISSEVPQNLSASRPQDRQFILSSKKLLLSDSGFYLCACWPANTEAFFGQGTRLTVV.

The genes are TRBV7-2 and TRBJ2-7; D perhaps matches TRBD2 (6 bases). Germline V CDR1 and CDR2: SGHTA, FQGNSA. V was cut by 2 bases and J by 3 bases, with 11 bases left in between. The CDR3 contains 14 residues. The CDR3 DNA is TGTGCCAGCAGCTTACGGGGGTCCCTCTACGAGCAGTACTTC. It is translated as CASSLRGSLYEQYF.

The V and J genes are TRBV19 and TRBJ1-1; 9 positions agree with TRBD1. This CDR3 contains 13 residues. Germline CDR1 is LNHDA and CDR2 is SQIVND (reference sequence). The ends lost 4 bases at V and 8 bases at J; junction bases unmatched: 5. The CDR3 is CASSTNRGREAFF. CDR3 sequence (DNA): TGTGCCAGTAGTACAAACAGGGGGCGGGAAGCTTTCTTT.

This chain connects TRBV27 to TRBJ2-1; 11 nucleotides match TRBD2. The V gene's germline CDR1 is MNHEY and CDR2 SMNVEV (reference sequence). The CDR3 runs 14 residues. Germline trimming cut 3 bases from V and 6 bases from J; bases unmatched to any gene: 1. The CDR3 is CASSFLAGGNEQFF. In DNA form, the CDR3 reads TGTGCCAGCAGTTTTCTAGCGGGAGGCAATGAGCAGTTCTTC.

The genes are TRBV6-2 or TRBV6-3 and TRBJ2-1; 10 bases align to TRBD1. The CDR3 loop spans 16 amino acids. Germline lookup yields CDR1 MNHEY and CDR2 SVGEGT. Losses at the gene ends were 3 bases for V and 4 bases for J; bases not matched to a gene: 6. CDR3: CASSYGRDRGYNEQFF. DNA for the CDR3: TGTGCCAGCAGTTATGGAAGGGACAGGGGATACAATGAGCAGTTCTTC.

The chain employs TRBV7-2 and TRBJ1-1; the match to TRBD1 covers 9 bases. Trimming removed 2 bases from V and 0 bases from J; junction bases left unmatched: 1. CDR1 SGHTA and CDR2 FQGNSA come from the germline V gene. The CDR3 runs to 15 residues. The CDR3 loop is CASSLRTGVNTEAFF. The CDR3 region has the DNA TGTGCCAGCAGCTTACGGACAGGGGTGAACACTGAAGCTTTCTTT.

This clone was seen only once. The genes are TRBV6-5 and TRBJ2-7; 12 bases agree with TRBD1. Losses at the gene ends were 6 bases for V and 7 bases for J; bases not matched to a gene: 10. The germline V gene encodes CDR1 MNHEY and CDR2 SVGAGI. The CDR3 is 15 residues long. The CDR3 region is CASSSTGTGGSEQYF. The CDR3 bases are TGTGCCAGCAGCTCAACCGGGACAGGGGGCAGTGAGCAGTACTTC.

The CDR3 loop is CASSLPIGVLEDQPQHF. Here the CDR3 DNA reads TGTGCCAGTAGTTTGCCCATCGGGGTTCTGGAGGATCAGCCCCAGCATTTT. The V call is TRBV19, the J call TRBJ1-5; D unresolved. Germline V gene lookup returns CDR1 LNHDA and CDR2 SQIVND (reference sequence). With 5 bases removed from V and 5 bases from J, the gap between germline ends came to 22 bases. The CDR3 has 17 amino acids.

The V call is TRBV12-3 or TRBV12-4, the J call TRBJ2-1; 8 positions match TRBD1. Trimming cost V 9 bases and J 13 bases; bases outside gene matches: 8. There are 11 residues in the CDR3. CDR3 amino acids: CASSDRGRQFF. CDR3 in DNA: TGTGCCAGTAGCGACAGGGGTCGTCAGTTCTTC.

This chain links TRBV4-2 with TRBJ2-2; D ambiguous. The germline gives CDR1 LGHNA, CDR2 YNFKEQ. Trimming stripped 0 bases from V and 7 bases from J, with 9 bases between. CDR3 length: 14 residues. CDR3 region: CASSQEVSSGELFF. CDR3 DNA: TGTGCCAGCAGCCAAGAGGTTTCGAGCGGGGAGCTGTTTTTT.

This sequence joins TRBV5-1 and TRBJ2-5; TRBD1 agrees at 7 bases. The CDR3 loop spans 14 amino acids. CDR1 is SGHRS and CDR2 is YFSETQ in the germline V gene. Germline trimming cut 5 bases from V and 3 bases from J; bases unmatched to any gene: 7. The CDR3 reads CASRATGMEETQYF. The CDR3 DNA reads TGCGCCAGCAGGGCGACAGGGATGGAAGAGACCCAGTACTTC.

In DNA form, the CDR3 reads TGTGCCACCAGTGATTTCGGTACTAGCGGCTTCACAGATACGCAGTATTTT. It specifies CATSDFGTSGFTDTQYF. The chain recombines TRBV24-1 with TRBJ2-3; 8 nucleotides align to TRBD2. Germline V gives CDR1 KGHDR, CDR2 SFDVKD. Trimming at V came to 1 base and at J to 2 bases, leaving 7 bases not matched to a gene. The length of the CDR3 is 17 residues.

V and J are TRBV30 and TRBJ1-2; D is ambiguous. V lost 5 bases, J lost 0 bases, and 13 bases lay in between. Germline assignment: CDR1 GTSNPN and CDR2 SVGIG (reference sequence). This CDR3 is built from 14 residues. CDR3 protein: CAWENLRANYGYTF. The CDR3 DNA is TGTGCCTGGGAGAACTTAAGAGCTAACTATGGCTACACCTTC.

This clone was observed a single time. The V call is TRBV7-2, the J call TRBJ2-7; 11 nucleotides match TRBD1. This CDR3 has 15 amino acids. With 1 base clipped from V and 3 bases from J, the junction kept 2 bases outside the gene matches. CDR1 is SGHTA and CDR2 is FQGNSA in the germline V gene. This CDR3 reads CASSLGGTGGYEQYF. The CDR3 nucleotides read TGTGCCAGCAGCTTAGGGGGGACAGGGGGCTACGAGCAGTACTTC.

This sequence joins TRBV7-5 and TRBJ1-5; the DNA was not used to check the table's D call, TRBD1. TRBV7-5 is assigned pseudogene status. The CDR3 extends over 13 amino acids. The CDR3 coding sequence is TGTGTCAGAAGCTCCGACAGGAATCAGCCCCAGCATTTT. Translated: CVRSSDRNQPQHF.

The J gene is TRBJ1-4, the V gene TRBV30, with D unclear. Trimming removed 1 base at V and 2 bases at J, with 5 bases between. The CDR3 extends over 13 amino acids. Germline lookup yields CDR1 GTSNPN and CDR2 SVGIG (reference sequence). CDR3 sequence: CAWSGRTNEKLFF. In nucleotides, the CDR3 is TGTGCCTGGAGTGGGAGGACTAATGAAAAACTGTTTTTT.

This chain links TRBV3-1 (or the pseudogene TRBV3-2) with TRBJ1-3, with D unresolved. V was pared by 1 base and J by 1 base, with 14 bases between. The CDR3 is made up of 17 amino acids. Germline lookup yields CDR1 LGHDT and CDR2 YNNKEL (reference sequence). CDR3 region: CASSQGYGSFSGNTIYF. The CDR3 DNA sequence: TGTGCCAGCAGCCAAGGTTACGGGTCATTTTCTGGAAACACCATATATTTT.

The chain couples TRBV3-1 (or the pseudogene TRBV3-2) to TRBJ2-5; no definite D call. The CDR3 runs 14 residues. V gave up 4 bases and J gave up 0 bases, with 9 bases separating them. Germline CDR1 reads LGHDT; CDR2 reads YNNKEL (reference sequence). The DNA for the CDR3 is TGTGCCAGCAGCCCACAGAGAGACCAAGAGACCCAGTACTTC. Amino acid sequence: CASSPQRDQETQYF.

The sample holds one count of this clone. CDR3 DNA: TGTGCCAGCAGCTCCAAACTCGCTAGCGGGGGGATCAATGAGCAGTTCTTC. It yields the protein CASSSKLASGGINEQFF. The rearrangement links TRBV7-6 to TRBJ2-1; 11 bases match TRBD2. The V gene's germline CDR1 is SGHVS and CDR2 FNYEAQ. Trimming cost V 4 bases and J 6 bases; bases outside gene matches: 11. The CDR3 runs 17 residues.

The V gene is TRBV28, the J gene TRBJ2-5; a possible D gene is TRBD1 (5 bases). With 7 bases removed from V and 5 bases from J, the gap between germline ends came to 20 bases. The CDR3 is 15 amino acids. Germline lookup yields CDR1 MDHEN and CDR2 SYDVKM. As DNA, the CDR3 is TGTGCCAGCACCACCTCAGGGTTCAAGGGGGAGACCCAGTACTTC. Amino acid sequence: CASTTSGFKGETQYF.

V is TRBV4-2 and J is TRBJ1-3; TRBD1 matches at 8 bases. Germline CDR1 reads LGHNA; CDR2 reads YNFKEQ. CDR3 length: 16 amino acids. V dropped 3 bases and J dropped 2; count of bases not matched to a gene: 6. CDR3 protein: CASSQSKQGAGNTIYF. As DNA, the CDR3 is TGTGCCAGCAGCCAGTCAAAACAGGGGGCTGGAAACACCATATATTTT.

This clone was observed a handful of times. This chain connects TRBV7-8 to TRBJ1-4, with 8 positions matching TRBD1. Germline CDR1 reads SGHVS; CDR2 reads FQNEAQ. This CDR3 is 16 amino acids long. The V gene end was trimmed by 4 bases and the J gene end by 8 bases; junction bases not matched to a gene: 12. The CDR3 sequence: CASSSEYRQGNEKLFF. The CDR3 bases are TGTGCCAGCAGCTCCGAATACCGACAGGGGAACGAAAAACTGTTTTTT.

This clone appeared a few times. The chain uses TRBV7-8 and TRBJ1-2; 7 bases align to TRBD1. CDR3 size: 15 residues. The V gene end was trimmed by 3 bases and the J gene end by 2 bases; junction bases not matched to a gene: 6. The germline V gene has CDR1 SGHVS and CDR2 FQNEAQ. CDR3: CASSFRTTGNYGYTF. CDR3 coding DNA: TGTGCCAGCAGCTTCAGAACGACAGGGAACTATGGCTACACCTTC.